What follows are 23 T cell receptor beta chains derived from one specimen sequenced in a study of blood T cell repertoires in COVID-19. TCRdb's table, derived via immunoSEQ multiplex PCR, lists solely in-frame clones and lacks some. Among more than 70,000 clones listed, 90% were seen once. Material for sequencing was peripheral blood. These TCRs come from a woman aged 18-29 years with acute or convalescent COVID-19.

The gene calls are TRBV18 and TRBJ2-5; 8 bases map to TRBD2. The CDR3 spans 15 residues. V gave up 2 bases and J gave up 4 bases; unmatched junction bases: 6. Looked up from germline, CDR1 is KGHSH and CDR2 is LQKENI. The CDR3 region is CASSPFSGILETQYF. CDR3 DNA sequence: TGTGCCAGCTCACCATTTAGCGGGATCCTAGAGACCCAGTACTTC.

This chain joins TRBV5-1 and TRBJ1-2; 10 nucleotides agree with TRBD1. CDR1 and CDR2 from the germline V gene are SGHRS and YFSETQ. Losses at the gene ends were 4 bases for V and 7 bases for J; bases not matched to a gene: 7. This CDR3 is built from 14 residues. The CDR3 sequence: CASSPGQGRAGYTF. In DNA form, the CDR3 reads TGCGCCAGCAGCCCGGGACAGGGGAGGGCTGGCTACACCTTC.

This rearrangement joins TRBV6-6 to TRBJ2-7, with D perhaps matching TRBD1 (5 bases). Germline CDR1 reads MNHNY; CDR2 reads SVGAGI (reference sequence). The CDR3 totals 16 residues. V was clipped by 0 bases and J by 6 bases, with 18 bases between them. CDR3 coding DNA: TGTGCCAGCAGTTACTCAGGGGATCGCCGTCGAGGCGAGCAGTACTTC. Protein product: CASSYSGDRRRGEQYF.

The chain joins TRBV9 to TRBJ1-1; possible D gene TRBD1, 6 bases. Germline V gene data show CDR1 as SGDLS and CDR2 as YYNGEE. The CDR3 runs 14 residues. V lost 0 bases, J lost 4 bases, and 10 bases lay in between. CDR3 in DNA: TGTGCCAGCAGCGTAGAGGGGGGGCTCACTGAAGCTTTCTTT. Its protein is CASSVEGGLTEAFF. Complete variable domain (other parts from reference TRBV9 and TRBJ1-1): DSGVTQTPKHLITATGQRVTLRCSPRSGDLSVYWYQQSLDQGLQFLIQYYNGEERAKGNILERFSAQQFPDLHSELNLSSLELGDSALYFCASSVEGGLTEAFFGQGTRLTVV.

Only a few counts were recorded for this clone. The chain carries TRBV18 and TRBJ2-2; D gene unclear. There are 15 residues in the CDR3. Germline V gene data show CDR1 as KGHSH and CDR2 as LQKENI. With 6 bases removed from V and 1 base from J, the gap between germline ends came to 12 bases. The CDR3: CASSIATGNTGELFF. DNA of the CDR3: TGTGCCAGCTCTATCGCTACCGGGAACACCGGGGAGCTGTTTTTT. The variable domain in full, completed from reference TRBV18 and TRBJ2-2, reads NAGVMQNPRHLVRRRGQEARLRCSPMKGHSHVYWYRQLPEEGLKFMVYLQKENIIDESGMPKERFSAEFPKEGPSILRIQQVVRGDSAAYFCASSIATGNTGELFFGEGSRLTVL.

This chain uses TRBV7-9 with TRBJ1-1; D gene ambiguous. Germline CDR1 SEHNR, CDR2 FQNEAQ (reference sequence). CDR3 size: 13 residues. V was pared by 7 bases and J by 1 base, with 10 bases between. The CDR3 reads CASTLGPNTEAFF. Written as DNA, the CDR3 is TGTGCCAGCACCCTTGGCCCGAACACTGAAGCTTTCTTT.

CDR3 amino acids: CASSLGTGQGKNYGYTF. CDR3 DNA: TGCGCCAGCAGCTTGGGGACAGGCCAAGGCAAAAACTATGGCTACACCTTC. The chain links TRBV5-1 to TRBJ1-2; 7 positions agree with TRBD1. CDR3 size: 17 residues. CDR1 and CDR2 (germline): SGHRS, YFSETQ. The V and J ends lost 0 bases and 2 bases, in that order; junction bases with no gene match: 10. The whole variable domain, filled in from reference TRBV5-1 and TRBJ1-2, reads KAGVTQTPRYLIKTRGQQVTLSCSPISGHRSVSWYQQTPGQGLQFLFEYFSETQRNKGNFPGRFSGRQFSNSRSEMNVSTLELGDSALYLCASSLGTGQGKNYGYTFGSGTRLTVV.

This chain links TRBV7-6 with TRBJ2-5, with D perhaps TRBD2 (6 bases). The CDR3 sequence is 17 residues long. CDR1 is SGHVS, CDR2 FNYEAQ, per germline. V was trimmed by 3 bases and J by 1 base, leaving 18 bases between them. The CDR3 DNA reads as TGTGCCAGCAGCTTGAGATCCGGGATGGGGGGCCAAGAGACCCAGTACTTC. Translated: CASSLRSGMGGQETQYF. Complete variable domain (other parts from reference TRBV7-6 and TRBJ2-5): GAGVSQSPRYKVTKRGQDVALRCDPISGHVSLYWYRQALGQGPEFLTYFNYEAQQDKSGLPNDRFSAERPEGSISTLTIQRTEQRDSAMYRCASSLRSGMGGQETQYFGPGTRLLVL.

To note about this clone: The junction does not match germline at one end; this may be a read error. The chain joins TRBV11-2 to TRBJ2-1, with D possibly TRBD1 on 5 matching bases. There are 13 residues in the CDR3. Germline assignment: CDR1 SGHAT and CDR2 FQNNGV. As DNA, the CDR3 is TGTACCAGCAGCAGACGGACACTTGAAGAGCAGTTCTTC. Residues: CTSSRRTLEEQFF.

V is TRBV19 and J is TRBJ2-5; 8 bases agree with TRBD2. After removal of 5 bases from V and 4 bases from J, the junction contained 9 bases not matched to a gene. This CDR3 is 15 amino acids long. Germline V lookup: CDR1 LNHDA, CDR2 SQIVND (reference sequence). In DNA, the CDR3 is TGTGCCAGTAGTCCAGGTCCCGGGGGGGGAGAGACCCAGTACTTC. Protein product: CASSPGPGGGETQYF.

This clone occurred once. The chain joins TRBV21-1 to TRBJ2-5; the table's D call, TRBD1, was not checked against the DNA. TRBV21-1 constitutes a pseudogene. This CDR3 region has 14 residues. CDR3 in DNA: TGTGCCAGCAGCACAGGGGGGTACCAAGAGACCCAGTACTTC. This sequence encodes CASSTGGYQETQYF.

V and J are TRBV28 and TRBJ1-5; 10 bases match TRBD1. This CDR3 is 14 amino acids long. Germline V gives CDR1 MDHEN, CDR2 SYDVKM. V shed 7 bases and J 7 bases; nucleotides not matched to a gene: 7. The CDR3 sequence: CASTPGQGHQPQHF. CDR3 coding DNA: TGTGCCAGCACCCCGGGACAGGGGCACCAGCCCCAGCATTTT.

This clone was recorded only once. The chain joins TRBV2 to TRBJ2-4; the D gene is possibly TRBD2 (5 bases). The ends were cut back, 6 bases at V and 0 bases at J, with 9 bases in the middle. CDR1 and CDR2 from the germline V gene are SNHLY and FYNNEI. There are 14 residues in the CDR3. This chain's CDR3 is CASRTTIAKNIQYF. CDR3 coding DNA: TGTGCCAGCAGGACTACTATAGCCAAAAACATTCAGTACTTC.

The J gene is TRBJ1-4, the V gene TRBV19; 7 bases are a match to TRBD1. Trimming took 8 bases from V and 6 from J; bases not matched to a gene: 15. The CDR3 is made up of 16 amino acids. Germline-derived CDR1 and CDR2 are LNHDA and SQIVND (reference sequence). CDR3 loop: CASCARTGSVDEKLFF. The CDR3 coding sequence is TGTGCCAGTTGTGCCCGGACAGGTAGCGTCGATGAAAAACTGTTTTTT.

The J gene is TRBJ1-6, the V gene TRBV27, with TRBD1 identical over 9 bases. The germline CDR1 and CDR2 sequences are MNHEY and SMNVEV (reference sequence). The ends lost 5 bases at V and 10 bases at J; junction bases unmatched: 12. This CDR3 comprises 16 residues. This chain's CDR3 is CASSPSGTGPESPLHF. The CDR3 DNA is TGTGCCAGCAGTCCTTCCGGGACAGGGCCGGAATCACCCCTCCACTTT.

This chain links TRBV5-4 with TRBJ2-5; D is perhaps TRBD1 (6 bases). The CDR3 spans 16 residues. V lost 0 bases and J lost 5, with 17 bases in between. Germline V gene sequence: CDR1 SGHNT, CDR2 YYREEE (reference sequence). The CDR3 DNA reads as TGTGCCAGCAGCTTGGATATGGGGGCAGGTGAGGAGACCCAGTACTTC. It encodes CASSLDMGAGEETQYF.

The V call is TRBV2, the J call TRBJ1-1; TRBD1 agrees at 7 bases. The CDR3 runs to 14 residues. Germline assignment: CDR1 SNHLY and CDR2 FYNNEI. V lost 5 bases, J lost 3 bases, and 6 bases stayed unmatched. In DNA form, the CDR3 reads TGTGCCAGCAGTCCCACAGGGGTTGACACTGAAGCTTTCTTT. This codes for CASSPTGVDTEAFF.

This rearrangement joins TRBV18 to TRBJ2-5, with TRBD1 as a possible D gene (5 bases). The CDR3 runs 15 residues. Germline CDR1 is KGHSH and CDR2 is LQKENI. The V and J ends lost 2 bases and 1 base respectively, with 11 bases between them. CDR3 DNA: TGTGCCAGCTCACCAAGGCAGGGCACCCAAGAGACCCAGTACTTC. Its translation is CASSPRQGTQETQYF.

V gene TRBV28 combines with J gene TRBJ1-5; weak D call: TRBD1 (5 bases). Germline V gene sequence: CDR1 MDHEN, CDR2 SYDVKM. Between the trimmed V and J ends, which lost 3 bases and 5 bases, there was a span of 11 bases. This CDR3 region has 14 residues. CDR3 residues: CASSLAGTDQPQHF. The CDR3 DNA reads as TGTGCCAGCAGTTTGGCAGGGACTGATCAGCCCCAGCATTTT.

The V gene is TRBV9, the J gene TRBJ2-7, with 9 bases lining up with TRBD1. The CDR3 is made up of 14 amino acids. Germline trimming cut 3 bases from V and 3 bases from J; bases unmatched to any gene: 4. CDR1 SGDLS and CDR2 YYNGEE come from the germline V gene. CDR3 sequence: CASSAGTGRYEQYF. The CDR3 DNA follows: TGTGCCAGCAGCGCCGGGACAGGGCGCTACGAGCAGTACTTC.

The chain joins TRBV3-1 (or the pseudogene TRBV3-2) to TRBJ2-5; 13 bases align to TRBD2. The CDR3 is 17 amino acids. From germline, CDR1 is LGHDT and CDR2 YNNKEL (reference sequence). V lost 1 base to trimming and J lost 4 bases; unmatched junction nucleotides: 6. In DNA, the CDR3 is TGTGCCAGCAGCCAAGGACTAGCGGGAGGACGTGGAGAGACCCAGTACTTC. Its protein is CASSQGLAGGRGETQYF.

The chain combines TRBV9 with TRBJ2-3, with 14 bases that match TRBD2. Germline CDR1 SGDLS, CDR2 YYNGEE. V dropped 3 bases and J dropped 6; count of bases not matched to a gene: 3. The CDR3 has 15 amino acids. DNA of the CDR3: TGTGCCAGCAGCGAGACTAGCGGGGGGGTGGATACGCAGTATTTT. Its translation: CASSETSGGVDTQYF.

The chain is built from TRBV9 and TRBJ2-7; D unresolved. The CDR3 runs 14 residues. Between the trimmed V and J ends, which lost 0 bases and 0 bases, there was a span of 7 bases. The V gene's germline CDR1 is SGDLS and CDR2 YYNGEE. For the CDR3, the DNA is TGTGCCAGCAGCGTAGCTGACATCTCCTACGAGCAGTACTTC. It translates to CASSVADISYEQYF.